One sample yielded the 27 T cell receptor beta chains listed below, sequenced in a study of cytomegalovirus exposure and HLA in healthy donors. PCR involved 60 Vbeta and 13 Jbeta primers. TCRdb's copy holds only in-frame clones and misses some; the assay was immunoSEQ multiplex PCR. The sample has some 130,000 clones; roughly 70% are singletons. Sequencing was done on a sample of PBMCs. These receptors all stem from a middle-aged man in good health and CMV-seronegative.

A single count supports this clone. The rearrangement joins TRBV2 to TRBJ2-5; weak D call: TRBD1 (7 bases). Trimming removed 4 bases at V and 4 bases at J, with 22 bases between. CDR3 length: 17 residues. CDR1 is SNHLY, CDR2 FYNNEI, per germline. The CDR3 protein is CASSARTGGTSGETQYF. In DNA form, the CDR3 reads TGTGCCAGCAGTGCCAGGACAGGAGGGACTTCGGGAGAGACCCAGTACTTC.

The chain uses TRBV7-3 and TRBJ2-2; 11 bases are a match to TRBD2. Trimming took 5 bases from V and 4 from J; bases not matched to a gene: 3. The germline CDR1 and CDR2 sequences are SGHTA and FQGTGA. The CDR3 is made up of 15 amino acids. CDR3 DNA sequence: TGTGCCAGCAGCCAGACTAGCGGGGTCACCGGGGAGCTGTTTTTT. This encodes CASSQTSGVTGELFF. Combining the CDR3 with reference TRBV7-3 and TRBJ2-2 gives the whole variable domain GAGVSQTPSNKVTEKGKYVELRCDPISGHTALYWYRQSLGQGPEFLIYFQGTGAADDSGLPNDRFFAVRPEGSVSTLKIQRTERGDSAVYLCASSQTSGVTGELFFGEGSRLTVL.

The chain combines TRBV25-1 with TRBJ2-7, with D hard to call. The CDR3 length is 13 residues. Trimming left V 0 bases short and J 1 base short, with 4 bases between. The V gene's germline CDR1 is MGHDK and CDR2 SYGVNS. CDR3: CASSEYPSYEQYF. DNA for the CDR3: TGTGCCAGCAGTGAATATCCGTCCTACGAGCAGTACTTC.

The CDR3 reads CASTFRREEAFF. The CDR3 nucleotides read TGTGCCAGCACTTTCAGGAGGGAGGAAGCTTTCTTT. This rearrangement joins TRBV7-9 to TRBJ1-1; D gene unclear. Germline CDR1 reads SEHNR; CDR2 reads FQNEAQ (reference sequence). The CDR3 loop spans 12 amino acids. The V end was cut by 7 bases, the J end by 8 bases, with 14 bases between.

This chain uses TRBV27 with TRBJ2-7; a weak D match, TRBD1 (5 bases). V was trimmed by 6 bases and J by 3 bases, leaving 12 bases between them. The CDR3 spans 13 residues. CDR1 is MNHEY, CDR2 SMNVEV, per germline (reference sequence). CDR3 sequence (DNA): TGTGCCAGCAGGGGGCGTCCCTTCTACGAGCAGTACTTC. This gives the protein CASRGRPFYEQYF.

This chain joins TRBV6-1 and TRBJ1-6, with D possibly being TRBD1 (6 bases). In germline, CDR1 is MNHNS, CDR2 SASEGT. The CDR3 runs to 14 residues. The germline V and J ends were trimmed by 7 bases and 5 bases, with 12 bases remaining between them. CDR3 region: CASTRGQNNSPLHF. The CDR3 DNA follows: TGTGCCAGCACCCGAGGACAGAATAATTCACCCCTCCACTTT.

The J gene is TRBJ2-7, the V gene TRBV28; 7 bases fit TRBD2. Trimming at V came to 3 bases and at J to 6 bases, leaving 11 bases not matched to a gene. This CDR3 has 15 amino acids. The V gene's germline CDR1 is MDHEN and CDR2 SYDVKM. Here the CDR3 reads CASSFTVAGDPEQYF. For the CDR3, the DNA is TGTGCCAGCAGTTTCACGGTTGCGGGAGATCCCGAGCAGTACTTC.

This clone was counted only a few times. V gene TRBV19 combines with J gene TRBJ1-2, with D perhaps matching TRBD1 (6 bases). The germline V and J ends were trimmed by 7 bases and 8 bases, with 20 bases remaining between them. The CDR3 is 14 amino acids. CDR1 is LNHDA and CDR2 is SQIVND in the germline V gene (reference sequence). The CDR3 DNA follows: TGTGCCAGTACCGCAGGGGACACTATTAAAGGCTACACCTTC. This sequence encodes CASTAGDTIKGYTF.

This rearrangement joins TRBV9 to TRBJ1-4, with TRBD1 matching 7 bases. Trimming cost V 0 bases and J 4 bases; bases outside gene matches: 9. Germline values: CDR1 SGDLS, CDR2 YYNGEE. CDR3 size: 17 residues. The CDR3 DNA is TGTGCCAGCAGCGTAGGAATGGGGACAGATGATAATGAAAAACTGTTTTTT. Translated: CASSVGMGTDDNEKLFF.

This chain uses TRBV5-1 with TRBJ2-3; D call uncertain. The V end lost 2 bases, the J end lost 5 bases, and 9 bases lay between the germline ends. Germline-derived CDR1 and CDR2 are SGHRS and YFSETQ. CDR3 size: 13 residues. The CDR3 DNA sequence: TGCGCCAGCAGCTTCGCACAGAGAGATACGCAGTATTTT. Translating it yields CASSFAQRDTQYF.

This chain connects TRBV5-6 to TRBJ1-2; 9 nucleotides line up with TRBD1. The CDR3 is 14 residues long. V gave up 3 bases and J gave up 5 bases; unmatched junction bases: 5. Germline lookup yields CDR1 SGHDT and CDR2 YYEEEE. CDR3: CASSWDRDQYGYTF. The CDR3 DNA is TGTGCCAGCAGCTGGGACAGGGACCAATATGGCTACACCTTC.

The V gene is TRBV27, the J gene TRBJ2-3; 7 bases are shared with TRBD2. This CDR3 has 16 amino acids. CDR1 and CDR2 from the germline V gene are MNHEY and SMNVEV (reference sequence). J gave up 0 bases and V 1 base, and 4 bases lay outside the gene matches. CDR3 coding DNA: TGTGCCAGCAGTTTATGGCGGGGGACTAGCACAGATACGCAGTATTTT. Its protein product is CASSLWRGTSTDTQYF.

In DNA form, the CDR3 reads TGCGCCAGCAGCGGCACAGGGGGCGATTTGAATGAAAAACTGTTTTTT. Its protein product is CASSGTGGDLNEKLFF. The V and J genes are TRBV5-1 and TRBJ1-4, with 9 bases aligning to TRBD1. Per the germline V gene, CDR1 is SGHRS and CDR2 is YFSETQ. Trimming cost V 4 bases and J 5 bases; bases outside gene matches: 9. The CDR3 extends over 16 amino acids.

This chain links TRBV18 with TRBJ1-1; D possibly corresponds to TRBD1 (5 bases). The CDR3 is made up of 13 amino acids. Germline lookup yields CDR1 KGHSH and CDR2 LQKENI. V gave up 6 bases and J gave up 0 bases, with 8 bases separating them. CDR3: CASSGGMNTEAFF. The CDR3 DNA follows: TGTGCCAGCTCCGGGGGGATGAACACTGAAGCTTTCTTT.

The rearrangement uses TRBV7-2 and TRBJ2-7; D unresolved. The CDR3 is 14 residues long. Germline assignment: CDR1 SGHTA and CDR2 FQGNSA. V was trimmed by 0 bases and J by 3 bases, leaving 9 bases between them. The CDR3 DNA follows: TGTGCCAGCAGCTTAGCTACTGATCACTACGAGCAGTACTTC. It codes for CASSLATDHYEQYF.

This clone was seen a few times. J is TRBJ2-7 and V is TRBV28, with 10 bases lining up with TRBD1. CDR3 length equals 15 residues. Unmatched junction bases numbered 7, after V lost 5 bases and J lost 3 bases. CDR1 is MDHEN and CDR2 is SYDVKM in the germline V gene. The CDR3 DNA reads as TGTGCCAGCAGTCCCGGGACAGGGGACCTCTACGAGCAGTACTTC. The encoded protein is CASSPGTGDLYEQYF.

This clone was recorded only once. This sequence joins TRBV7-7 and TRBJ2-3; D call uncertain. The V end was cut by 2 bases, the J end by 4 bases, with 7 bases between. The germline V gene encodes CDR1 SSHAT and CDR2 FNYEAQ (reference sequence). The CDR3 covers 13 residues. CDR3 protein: CASSLSEADTQYF. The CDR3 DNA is TGTGCCAGCAGCTTATCCGAGGCAGATACGCAGTATTTT.

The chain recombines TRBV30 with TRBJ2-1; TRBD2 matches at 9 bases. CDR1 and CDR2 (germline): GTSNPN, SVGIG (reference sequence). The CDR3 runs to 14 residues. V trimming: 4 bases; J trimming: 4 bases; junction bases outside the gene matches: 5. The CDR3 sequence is CAWMPSGVYNEQFF. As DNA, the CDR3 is TGTGCCTGGATGCCTAGCGGGGTTTACAATGAGCAGTTCTTC.

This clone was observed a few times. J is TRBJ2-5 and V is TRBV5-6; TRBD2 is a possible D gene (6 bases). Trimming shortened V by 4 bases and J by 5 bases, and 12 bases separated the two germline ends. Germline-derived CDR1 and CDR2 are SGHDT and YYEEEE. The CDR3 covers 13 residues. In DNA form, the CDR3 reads TGTGCCAGCAGCCCCATACGGGAGGAGACCCAGTACTTC. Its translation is CASSPIREETQYF.

The CDR3 DNA is TGTGCCTGGAGTTTTCTCCGGGACAGGGGGTCCTATGGCTACACCTTC. Encoded protein: CAWSFLRDRGSYGYTF. This chain joins TRBV30 and TRBJ1-2; 11 bases agree with TRBD1. The V gene's germline CDR1 is GTSNPN and CDR2 SVGIG (reference sequence). After removal of 2 bases from V and 4 bases from J, the junction contained 9 bases not matched to a gene. This CDR3 has 16 amino acids.

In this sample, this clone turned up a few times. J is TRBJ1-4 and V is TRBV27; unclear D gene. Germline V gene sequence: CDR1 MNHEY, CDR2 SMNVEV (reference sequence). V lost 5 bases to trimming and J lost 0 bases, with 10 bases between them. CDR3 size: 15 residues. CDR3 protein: CASSQAWATNEKLFF. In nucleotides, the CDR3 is TGTGCCAGCAGTCAGGCATGGGCAACTAATGAAAAACTGTTTTTT.

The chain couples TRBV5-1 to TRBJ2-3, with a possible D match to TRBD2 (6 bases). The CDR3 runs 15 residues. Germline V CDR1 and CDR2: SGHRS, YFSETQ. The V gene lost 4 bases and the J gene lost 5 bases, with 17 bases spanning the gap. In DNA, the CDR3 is TGCGCCAGCAGCCCCCGTGTGGGGGGTGGAGATACGCAGTATTTT. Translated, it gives CASSPRVGGGDTQYF.

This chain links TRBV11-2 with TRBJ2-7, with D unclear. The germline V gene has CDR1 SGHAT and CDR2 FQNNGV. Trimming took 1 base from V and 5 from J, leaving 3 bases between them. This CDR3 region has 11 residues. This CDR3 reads CASSLGHEQYF. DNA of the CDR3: TGTGCCAGCAGCTTAGGGCACGAGCAGTACTTC.

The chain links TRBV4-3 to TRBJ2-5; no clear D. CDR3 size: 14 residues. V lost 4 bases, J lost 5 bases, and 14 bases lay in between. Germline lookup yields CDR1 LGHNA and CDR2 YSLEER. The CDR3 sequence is CASSPNILWETQYF. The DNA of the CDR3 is TGCGCCAGCAGCCCAAATATACTCTGGGAGACCCAGTACTTC.

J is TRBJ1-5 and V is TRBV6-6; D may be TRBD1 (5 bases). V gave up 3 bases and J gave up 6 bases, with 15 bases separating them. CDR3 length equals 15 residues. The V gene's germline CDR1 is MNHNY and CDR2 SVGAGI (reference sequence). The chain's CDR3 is CASSYSRAGGQPQHF. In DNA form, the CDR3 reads TGTGCCAGCAGTTATTCCCGGGCCGGGGGTCAGCCCCAGCATTTT.

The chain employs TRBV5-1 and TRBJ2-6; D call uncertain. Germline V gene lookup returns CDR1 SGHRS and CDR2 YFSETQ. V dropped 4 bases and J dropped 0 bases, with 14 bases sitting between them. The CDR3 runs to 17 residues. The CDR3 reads CASSGPTDTSGANVLTF. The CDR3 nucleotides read TGCGCCAGCAGCGGGCCGACGGATACCTCTGGGGCCAACGTCCTGACTTTC.

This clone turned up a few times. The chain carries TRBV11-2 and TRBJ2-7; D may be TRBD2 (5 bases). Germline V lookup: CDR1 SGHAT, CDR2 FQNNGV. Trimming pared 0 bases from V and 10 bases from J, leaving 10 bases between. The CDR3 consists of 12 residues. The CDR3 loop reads CASSLERAEQYF. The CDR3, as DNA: TGTGCCAGCAGCTTAGAGAGGGCAGAACAGTACTTC.